Below are 8 T cell receptor beta chains sequenced from a single sample in a study of cytomegalovirus exposure and HLA in healthy donors. TCRdb keeps only in-frame clones here, not all; method: immunoSEQ multiplex PCR. Found here are over 200,000 clones, roughly 87% of them singletons; the top ten hold under 4%. Input material: PBMCs. The receptors derive from a woman in her twenties or thirties in good health and CMV-seronegative.

The chain links TRBV4-1 to TRBJ1-3, with no clear D. CDR3 length equals 15 residues. Per germline, CDR1 MGHRA and CDR2 YSYEKL. The V end was cut by 2 bases, the J end by 0 bases, with 8 bases between. CDR3 sequence: CASSQFGLSGNTIYF. The CDR3 nucleotides are TGCGCCAGCAGCCAATTCGGACTCTCTGGAAACACCATATATTTT.

The J gene is TRBJ1-2, the V gene TRBV6-5; D not resolved. The V and J ends lost 5 bases and 7 bases respectively, with 8 bases between them. Germline V CDR1 and CDR2: MNHEY, SVGAGI. This CDR3 is built from 11 residues. CDR3 sequence (DNA): TGTGCCAGCAGTGTAATGGGTGGCTACACCTTC. Translated, it gives CASSVMGGYTF.

The genes are TRBV6-1 and TRBJ2-7; D may be TRBD1 (6 bases). Per the germline V gene, CDR1 is MNHNS and CDR2 is SASEGT. The CDR3 runs to 14 residues. Trimming stripped 2 bases from V and 5 bases from J, with 13 bases between. The CDR3: CASSELGRGHEQYF. As DNA, the CDR3 is TGTGCCAGCAGTGAACTCGGCAGGGGCCACGAGCAGTACTTC.

The CDR3 bases are TGTGCCATCAGTGAGGACCTCCAAGAGACCCAGTACTTC. Protein: CAISEDLQETQYF. This chain links TRBV10-3 with TRBJ2-5; no reliable D call. The ends were cut back, 2 bases at V and 1 base at J, with 5 bases in the middle. Looked up from germline, CDR1 is ENHRY and CDR2 is SYGVKD. The CDR3 length is 13 residues.

This chain uses TRBV9 with TRBJ1-5, with 7 positions matching TRBD1. The ends lost 4 bases at V and 5 bases at J; junction bases unmatched: 9. The CDR3 loop spans 15 amino acids. Germline V gene sequence: CDR1 SGDLS, CDR2 YYNGEE. This chain's CDR3 is CASSPSPTGDQPQHF. CDR3 nucleotide sequence: TGTGCCAGCAGCCCCAGCCCTACAGGGGATCAGCCCCAGCATTTT.

V usage is TRBV6-5 and J usage is TRBJ2-2; D is ambiguous. Per germline, CDR1 MNHEY and CDR2 SVGAGI. Trimming stripped 3 bases from V and 3 bases from J, with 11 bases between. The CDR3 totals 15 residues. Written as DNA, the CDR3 is TGTGCCAGCAGTTATGTCAGACTTGACACCGGGGAGCTGTTTTTT. Residues: CASSYVRLDTGELFF.

The rearrangement joins TRBV5-1 to TRBJ2-2; TRBD1 matches 11 bases. This CDR3 comprises 22 residues. Trimming at V came to 4 bases and at J to 0 bases, leaving 20 bases not matched to a gene. The V gene's germline CDR1 is SGHRS and CDR2 YFSETQ. The CDR3 spells CASSPRTGGFAGLGANTGELFF. The CDR3 DNA follows: TGCGCCAGCAGCCCACGGACAGGGGGCTTTGCTGGGCTGGGTGCGAACACCGGGGAGCTGTTTTTT.

This clone was picked up a small number of times. The J gene is TRBJ2-7, the V gene TRBV4-2; maybe TRBD2 (5 bases). Per the germline V gene, CDR1 is LGHNA and CDR2 is YNFKEQ. The CDR3 is 15 residues long. V gave up 0 bases and J gave up 6 bases, with 15 bases separating them. This CDR3 is CASSQEISTLGEQYF. The CDR3 nucleotides are TGTGCCAGCAGCCAAGAAATCTCGACACTAGGCGAGCAGTACTTC.